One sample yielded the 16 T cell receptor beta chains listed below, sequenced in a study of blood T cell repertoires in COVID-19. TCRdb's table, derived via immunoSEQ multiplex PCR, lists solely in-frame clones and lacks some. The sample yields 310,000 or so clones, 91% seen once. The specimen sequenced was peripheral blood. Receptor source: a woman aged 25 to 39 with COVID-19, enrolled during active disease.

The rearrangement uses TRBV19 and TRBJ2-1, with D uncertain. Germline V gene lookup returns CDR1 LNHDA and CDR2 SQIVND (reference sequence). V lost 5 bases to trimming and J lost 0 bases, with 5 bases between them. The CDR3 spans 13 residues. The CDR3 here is CASSFSSYNEQFF. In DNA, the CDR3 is TGTGCCAGTAGTTTCAGCTCCTACAATGAGCAGTTCTTC.

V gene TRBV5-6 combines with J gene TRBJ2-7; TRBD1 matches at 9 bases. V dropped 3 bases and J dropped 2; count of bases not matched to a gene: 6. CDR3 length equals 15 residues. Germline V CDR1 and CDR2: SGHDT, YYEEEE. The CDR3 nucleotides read TGTGCCAGCAGCTACCGGGACAGGGCCCCCTACGAGCAGTACTTC. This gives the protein CASSYRDRAPYEQYF. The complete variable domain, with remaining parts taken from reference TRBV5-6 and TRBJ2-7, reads DAGVTQSPTHLIKTRGQQVTLRCSPKSGHDTVSWYQQALGQGPQFIFQYYEEEERQRGNFPDRFSGHQFPNYSSELNVNALLLGDSALYLCASSYRDRAPYEQYFGPGTRLTVT.

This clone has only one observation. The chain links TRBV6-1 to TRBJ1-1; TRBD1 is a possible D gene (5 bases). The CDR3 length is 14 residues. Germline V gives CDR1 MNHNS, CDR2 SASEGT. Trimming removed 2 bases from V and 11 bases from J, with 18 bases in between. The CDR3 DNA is TGTGCCAGCAGTGAACAGTCCGGGGCAGGGAGGGCTTTCTTT. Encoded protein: CASSEQSGAGRAFF.

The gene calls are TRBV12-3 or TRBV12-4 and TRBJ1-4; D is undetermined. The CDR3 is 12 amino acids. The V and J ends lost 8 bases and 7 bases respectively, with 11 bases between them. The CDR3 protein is CASRSSSEKLFF. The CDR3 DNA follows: TGTGCCAGCCGCAGTTCGTCTGAAAAACTGTTTTTT.

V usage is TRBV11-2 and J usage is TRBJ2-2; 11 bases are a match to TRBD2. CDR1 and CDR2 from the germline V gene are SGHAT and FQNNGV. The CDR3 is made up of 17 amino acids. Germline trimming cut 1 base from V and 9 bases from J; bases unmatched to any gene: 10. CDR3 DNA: TGTGCCAGCAGCTTAGTCGTGACTAGCGGGATAGGGAGGGAGCTGTTTTTT. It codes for CASSLVVTSGIGRELFF.

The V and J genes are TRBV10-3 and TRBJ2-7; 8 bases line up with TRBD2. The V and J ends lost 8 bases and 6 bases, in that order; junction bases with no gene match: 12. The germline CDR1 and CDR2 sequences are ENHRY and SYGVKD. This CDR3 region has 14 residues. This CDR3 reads CAILDPAGEREQYF. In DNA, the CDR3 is TGTGCCATCCTCGACCCAGCGGGAGAGCGCGAGCAGTACTTC.

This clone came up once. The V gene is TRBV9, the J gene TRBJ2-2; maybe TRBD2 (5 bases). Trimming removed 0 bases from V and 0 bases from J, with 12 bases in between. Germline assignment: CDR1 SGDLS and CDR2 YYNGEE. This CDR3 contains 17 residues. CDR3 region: CASSVATGGPNTGELFF. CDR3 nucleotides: TGTGCCAGCAGCGTAGCTACTGGCGGGCCGAACACCGGGGAGCTGTTTTTT.

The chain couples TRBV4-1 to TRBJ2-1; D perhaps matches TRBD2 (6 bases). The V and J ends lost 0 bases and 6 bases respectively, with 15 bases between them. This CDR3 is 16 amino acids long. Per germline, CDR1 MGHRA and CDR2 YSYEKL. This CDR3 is CASSQDFGSPGNEQFF. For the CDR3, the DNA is TGCGCCAGCAGCCAAGATTTCGGGAGCCCCGGCAATGAGCAGTTCTTC.

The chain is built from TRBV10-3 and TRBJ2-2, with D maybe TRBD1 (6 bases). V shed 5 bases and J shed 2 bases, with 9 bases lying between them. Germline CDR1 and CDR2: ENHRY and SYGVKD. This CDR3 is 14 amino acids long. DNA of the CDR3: TGTGCCATCAGTTCGGACAGAAACACCGGGGAGCTGTTTTTT. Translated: CAISSDRNTGELFF.

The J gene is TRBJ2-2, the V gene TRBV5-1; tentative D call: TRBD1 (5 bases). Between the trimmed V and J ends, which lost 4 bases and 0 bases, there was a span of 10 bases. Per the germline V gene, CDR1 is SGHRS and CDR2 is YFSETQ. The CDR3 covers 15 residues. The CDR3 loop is CASSAVDTNTGELFF. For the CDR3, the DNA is TGCGCCAGCAGCGCGGTGGACACGAACACCGGGGAGCTGTTTTTT.

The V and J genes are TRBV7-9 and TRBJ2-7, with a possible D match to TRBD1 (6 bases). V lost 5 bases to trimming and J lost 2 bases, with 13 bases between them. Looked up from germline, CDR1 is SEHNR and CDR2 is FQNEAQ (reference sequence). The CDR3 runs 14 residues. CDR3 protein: CASSDGQKPYEQYF. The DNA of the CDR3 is TGTGCCAGCAGCGACGGACAGAAACCCTACGAGCAGTACTTC.

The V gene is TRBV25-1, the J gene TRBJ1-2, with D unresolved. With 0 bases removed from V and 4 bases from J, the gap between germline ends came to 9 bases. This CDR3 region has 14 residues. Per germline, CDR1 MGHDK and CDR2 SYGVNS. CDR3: CASSEYDSPYGYTF. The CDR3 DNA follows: TGTGCCAGCAGTGAATACGACTCTCCCTATGGCTACACCTTC.

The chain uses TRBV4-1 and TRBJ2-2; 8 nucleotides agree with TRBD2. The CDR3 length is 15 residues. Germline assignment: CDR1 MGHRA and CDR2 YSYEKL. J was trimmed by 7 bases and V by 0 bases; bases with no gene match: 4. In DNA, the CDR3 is TGCGCCAGCAGCCAAGATAGGACTAGCCACGGGGAGCTGTTTTTT. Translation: CASSQDRTSHGELFF.

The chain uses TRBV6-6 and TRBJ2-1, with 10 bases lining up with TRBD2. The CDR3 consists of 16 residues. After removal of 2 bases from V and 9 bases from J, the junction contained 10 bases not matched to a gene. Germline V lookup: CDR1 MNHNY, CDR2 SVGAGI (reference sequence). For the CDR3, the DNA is TGTGCCAGCAGTTACCCCCGGAGCGGGAGGGCCCCTGAGCAGTTCTTC. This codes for CASSYPRSGRAPEQFF.

This CDR3 reads CAIAGGLNQPQHF. The CDR3 region has the DNA TGTGCCATCGCGGGGGGGCTCAATCAGCCCCAGCATTTT. This chain connects TRBV10-3 to TRBJ1-5, with D tentatively TRBD1 (6 bases). The germline V and J ends were trimmed by 8 bases and 3 bases, with 11 bases remaining between them. The germline CDR1 and CDR2 sequences are ENHRY and SYGVKD. The CDR3 spans 13 residues.

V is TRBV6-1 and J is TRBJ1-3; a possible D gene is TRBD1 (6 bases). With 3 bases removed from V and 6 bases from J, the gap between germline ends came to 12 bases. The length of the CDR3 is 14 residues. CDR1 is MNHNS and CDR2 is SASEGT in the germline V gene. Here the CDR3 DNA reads TGTGCCAGCAGTGAGAGGGACACTACAAACACCATATATTTT. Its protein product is CASSERDTTNTIYF.